This T cell receptor (beta chain) is from a study of blood T cell repertoires in COVID-19. Germline CDR1 is SGHRS and CDR2 is YFSETQ. The CDR3 runs to 14 residues. The junction had 7 bases not matched to a gene; V was cut back by 6 bases and J by 6 bases. Produced via immunoSEQ multiplex PCR; TCRdb's table is partial and in-frame only. The repertoire holds some 130,000 clones, about four fifths seen once, with roughly 9.7% in the top ten. The chain employs TRBV5-1 and TRBJ1-1; TRBD1 agrees at 11 bases. The clonotype comes from a man aged 35-49 years with active or convalescent COVID-19. Material for sequencing was peripheral blood. The CDR3 spells CASNWGQGVSEAFF. Written as DNA, the CDR3 is TGCGCCAGCAATTGGGGACAGGGGGTCTCTGAAGCTTTCTTT.